The 28 T cell receptor beta chains below come from one sample, sequenced in a study of chemoradiotherapy in HPV16-positive cancers. TCRdb keeps only in-frame clones here, not all; method: immunoSEQ multiplex PCR. The table has some 30,000 clones, around three quarters seen once. This sample comprised blood, obtained from a patient who underwent chemoradiotherapy. These receptors all stem from a human donor with HPV-associated anogenital cancer.

This clone was observed a single time. The rearrangement joins TRBV29-1 to TRBJ2-1, with D possibly being TRBD2 (6 bases). Trimming left V 4 bases short and J 2 bases short, with 12 bases between. This CDR3 is built from 14 residues. Per germline, CDR1 SQVTM and CDR2 ANQGSEA. CDR3 DNA: TGCAGCGTTGGACGGAGGGGCCCCTACAATGAGCAGTTCTTC. Encoded protein: CSVGRRGPYNEQFF.

The V call is TRBV25-1, the J call TRBJ1-1; unclear D gene. Per the germline V gene, CDR1 is MGHDK and CDR2 is SYGVNS. V was clipped by 1 base and J by 12 bases, with 12 bases between them. The CDR3 covers 12 residues. DNA of the CDR3: TGTGCCAGCAGTGAATCTCATGGCCGTCCTTTCTTT. As protein: CASSESHGRPFF.

This clone has only one observation. V gene TRBV29-1 combines with J gene TRBJ2-3; the D is unclear. The CDR3 has 11 amino acids. Germline V gene sequence: CDR1 SQVTM, CDR2 ANQGSEA. The germline V and J ends were trimmed by 3 bases and 6 bases, with 7 bases remaining between them. CDR3 residues: CSVDSGDTQYF. The DNA for the CDR3 is TGCAGCGTTGACAGTGGCGATACGCAGTATTTT.

The chain joins TRBV7-2 to TRBJ2-7, with a weak D call TRBD2 (6 bases). Germline CDR1 is SGHTA and CDR2 is FQGNSA. V shed 1 base and J shed 4 bases, with 17 bases lying between them. The CDR3 has 16 amino acids. The CDR3 loop reads CASSLEANLAPYEQYF. Here the CDR3 DNA reads TGTGCCAGCAGCTTAGAGGCAAACCTAGCGCCTTACGAGCAGTACTTC.

The V call is TRBV5-6, the J call TRBJ1-3; TRBD1 might be the D (5 bases). The CDR3 contains 15 residues. The V gene's germline CDR1 is SGHDT and CDR2 YYEEEE. The V and J ends lost 5 bases and 0 bases respectively, with 12 bases between them. DNA for the CDR3: TGTGCCAGCAGTAGGGGATTCAGCTCTGGAAACACCATATATTTT. As protein: CASSRGFSSGNTIYF.

DNA for the CDR3: TGTGCCAGCACCCTGACAGGGGGTAATCAGCCCCAGCATTTT. It yields the protein CASTLTGGNQPQHF. The chain is built from TRBV2 and TRBJ1-5; 9 bases map to TRBD1. This CDR3 region has 14 residues. V lost 7 bases and J lost 4; bases outside the gene matches: 5. Germline lookup yields CDR1 SNHLY and CDR2 FYNNEI.

The chain employs TRBV6-5 and TRBJ1-1, with TRBD1 matching 9 bases. Trimming removed 6 bases from V and 9 bases from J; junction bases left unmatched: 5. CDR3 length: 12 residues. CDR1 is MNHEY and CDR2 is SVGAGI in the germline V gene. The CDR3 DNA follows: TGTGCCAGCAGCCTTGGGACAGGGAAAGCTTTCTTT. Its protein is CASSLGTGKAFF.

The V call is TRBV5-1, the J call TRBJ2-3; D ambiguous. This CDR3 region has 12 residues. The V end was cut by 1 base, the J end by 4 bases, with 4 bases between. Germline loops: CDR1 SGHRS, CDR2 YFSETQ. CDR3 DNA sequence: TGCGCCAGCAGCTTGACAGCAGATACGCAGTATTTT. Translated, it gives CASSLTADTQYF.

The chain recombines TRBV7-3 with TRBJ2-1; TRBD2 might be the D (7 bases). The germline gives CDR1 SGHTA, CDR2 FQGTGA. V lost 5 bases and J lost 7, with 18 bases in between. The CDR3 extends over 15 amino acids. CDR3 protein: CASSPGAGAGNEQFF. The DNA of the CDR3 is TGTGCCAGCAGCCCGGGGGCGGGGGCCGGGAATGAGCAGTTCTTC.

V gene TRBV5-1 combines with J gene TRBJ2-1; D may match TRBD1 or TRBD2 (5 bases each). Trimming removed 8 bases at V and 0 bases at J, with 15 bases between. This CDR3 has 15 amino acids. The V gene's germline CDR1 is SGHRS and CDR2 YFSETQ. CDR3: CASMAGTGSYNEQFF. For the CDR3, the DNA is TGCGCCAGTATGGCTGGGACGGGCTCCTACAATGAGCAGTTCTTC.

The chain recombines TRBV5-1 with TRBJ2-3, with 10 nucleotides matching TRBD1. CDR1 and CDR2 (germline): SGHRS, YFSETQ. V gave up 4 bases and J gave up 2 bases; unmatched junction bases: 4. CDR3 length: 15 residues. CDR3 amino acids: CASSPGQGNTDTQYF. The CDR3, as DNA: TGCGCCAGCAGCCCGGGACAGGGGAACACAGATACGCAGTATTTT.

This chain joins TRBV2 and TRBJ1-5, with a tentative D call TRBD1 (6 bases). This CDR3 spans 13 amino acids. Germline V gene sequence: CDR1 SNHLY, CDR2 FYNNEI. V lost 7 bases to trimming and J lost 3 bases, with 10 bases between them. In DNA form, the CDR3 reads TGTGCCAGCAACAGGGCCTACAATCAGCCCCAGCATTTT. Translation gives CASNRAYNQPQHF.

The chain uses TRBV4-3 and TRBJ1-2; D is ambiguous. Per germline, CDR1 LGHNA and CDR2 YSLEER. With 1 base removed from V and 5 bases from J, the gap between germline ends came to 20 bases. This CDR3 region has 17 residues. The CDR3 region is CASSQVAAREGSYGYTF. In nucleotides, the CDR3 is TGCGCCAGCAGCCAAGTTGCCGCAAGGGAGGGAAGTTATGGCTACACCTTC.

This rearrangement joins TRBV9 to TRBJ2-5; TRBD2 matches at 7 bases. The ends lost 2 bases at V and 5 bases at J; junction bases unmatched: 6. Per the germline V gene, CDR1 is SGDLS and CDR2 is YYNGEE. There are 14 residues in the CDR3. CDR3 bases: TGTGCCAGCAGCGTGTCGGGGGGAGGGGAGACCCAGTACTTC. Its translation is CASSVSGGGETQYF.

The chain recombines TRBV2 with TRBJ2-1; possible D gene TRBD2, 6 bases. Trimming removed 5 bases at V and 0 bases at J, with 8 bases between. There are 14 residues in the CDR3. The germline V gene encodes CDR1 SNHLY and CDR2 FYNNEI. The CDR3 region is CASSRGTSYNEQFF. CDR3 nucleotide sequence: TGTGCCAGCAGTCGGGGGACCTCCTACAATGAGCAGTTCTTC.

A few counts support this clone. The rearrangement uses TRBV19 and TRBJ1-2, with 9 bases fitting TRBD1. Germline V CDR1 and CDR2: LNHDA, SQIVND (reference sequence). This CDR3 spans 15 amino acids. J gave up 8 bases and V 3 bases, and 10 bases lay outside the gene matches. The CDR3: CASSIAQPGQGGYTF. CDR3 nucleotide sequence: TGTGCCAGTAGTATTGCCCAACCGGGACAGGGAGGCTACACCTTC.

The rearrangement links TRBV5-6 to TRBJ2-7; D gene unclear. The ends were cut back, 2 bases at V and 4 bases at J, with 10 bases in the middle. CDR1 and CDR2 from the germline V gene are SGHDT and YYEEEE. There are 13 residues in the CDR3. In nucleotides, the CDR3 is TGTGCCAGCAGCTTTAGCCATGGGTACGAGCAGTACTTC. This sequence encodes CASSFSHGYEQYF.

This clone was observed a few times. The rearrangement joins TRBV2 to TRBJ1-2; perhaps TRBD1 as D (5 bases). CDR3 length: 16 residues. V was cut by 2 bases and J by 4 bases, with 17 bases left in between. Germline V gene sequence: CDR1 SNHLY, CDR2 FYNNEI. Here the CDR3 DNA reads TGTGCCAGCAGTGAACTGGTGACAGTCGATTTCTATGGCTACACCTTC. As protein: CASSELVTVDFYGYTF.

The chain is built from TRBV30 and TRBJ2-3; D not certain. Trimming left V 4 bases short and J 6 bases short, with 11 bases between. There are 12 residues in the CDR3. The V gene's germline CDR1 is GTSNPN and CDR2 SVGIG (reference sequence). In DNA, the CDR3 is TGTGCCTGGAAGTCTCTACGTGATACGCAGTATTTT. This sequence encodes CAWKSLRDTQYF.

This chain's CDR3 is CASSTGTGGTDTQYF. The CDR3, as DNA: TGCGCCAGCAGCACCGGGACAGGGGGCACAGATACGCAGTATTTT. The chain has TRBV5-1 and TRBJ2-3, with 10 positions matching TRBD1. V shed 4 bases and J 1 base; nucleotides not matched to a gene: 3. This CDR3 contains 15 residues. Germline CDR1 reads SGHRS; CDR2 reads YFSETQ.

The genes are TRBV28 and TRBJ1-2, with 7 bases aligning to TRBD1. Trimming took 0 bases from V and 2 from J; bases not matched to a gene: 0. CDR1 is MDHEN and CDR2 is SYDVKM in the germline V gene. CDR3 length: 14 residues. Written as DNA, the CDR3 is TGTGCCAGCAGTTTATGGGGACAGAACTATGGCTACACCTTC. This encodes CASSLWGQNYGYTF.

The rearrangement uses TRBV7-3 and TRBJ2-2, with 12 bases matching TRBD2. V shed 5 bases and J 1 base; nucleotides not matched to a gene: 2. The CDR3 loop spans 16 amino acids. Germline V CDR1 and CDR2: SGHTA, FQGTGA. In DNA form, the CDR3 reads TGTGCCAGCAGCCCGGGACTAGCGGGGAACACCGGGGAGCTGTTTTTT. It is translated as CASSPGLAGNTGELFF.

The gene calls are TRBV30 and TRBJ1-5; 7 positions agree with TRBD1. V was clipped by 1 base and J by 5 bases; unmatched bases: 2. The CDR3 sequence is 13 residues long. Germline CDR1 GTSNPN, CDR2 SVGIG (reference sequence). This chain's CDR3 is CAWSGGGDQPQHF. In DNA, the CDR3 is TGTGCCTGGAGTGGAGGGGGCGATCAGCCCCAGCATTTT.

This clone was detected a few times. One end of the junction is discordant with germline, which a read error may explain. This chain links TRBV4-1 with TRBJ1-2; possibly TRBD1 for D (6 bases). The length of the CDR3 is 14 residues. Per germline, CDR1 MGHRA and CDR2 YSYEKL. CDR3 in amino acids: CASSQDMIYRAGIF. The CDR3 DNA is TGCGCCAGCAGCCAAGATATGATATACAGGGCAGGGATCTTC.

This chain connects TRBV5-1 to TRBJ1-2; no clear D gene. From germline, CDR1 is SGHRS and CDR2 YFSETQ. The CDR3 runs 14 residues. Trimming left V 4 bases short and J 8 bases short, with 18 bases between. CDR3 nucleotides: TGCGCCAGCAGCCTTCTACAAAACCGGGGAGGCTACACCTTC. Translation gives CASSLLQNRGGYTF.

The chain employs TRBV6-6 and TRBJ1-4, with a tentative D call TRBD1 (6 bases). Germline lookup yields CDR1 MNHNY and CDR2 SVGAGI (reference sequence). The CDR3 extends over 14 amino acids. Between the trimmed V and J ends, which lost 6 bases and 6 bases, there was a span of 14 bases. CDR3 amino acids: CASRARQVDEKLFF. DNA for the CDR3: TGTGCCAGCAGGGCCAGACAGGTGGATGAAAAACTGTTTTTT.

This chain connects TRBV19 to TRBJ1-5, with 8 positions matching TRBD1. With 3 bases clipped from V and 4 bases from J, the junction kept 8 bases outside the gene matches. The CDR3 has 16 amino acids. Looked up from germline, CDR1 is LNHDA and CDR2 is SQIVND (reference sequence). CDR3 region: CASSIIGRQGNQPQHF. Written as DNA, the CDR3 is TGTGCCAGTAGTATTATTGGGCGACAGGGGAATCAGCCCCAGCATTTT.

This chain uses TRBV5-1 with TRBJ2-1, with 11 bases lining up with TRBD2. This CDR3 has 15 amino acids. Germline trimming cut 2 bases from V and 2 bases from J; bases unmatched to any gene: 0. Germline values: CDR1 SGHRS, CDR2 YFSETQ. In nucleotides, the CDR3 is TGCGCCAGCAGCTTACTAGCGGGGGCCTACAATGAGCAGTTCTTC. It specifies CASSLLAGAYNEQFF.